This TCR beta chain was sequenced in a study of early T cells in non-severe SARS-CoV-2 infection. Study information: Sequencing of unsorted whole blood was done on bulk RNA, leaving chains unpaired.

This clonotype was observed at least ten times. Using its own MiXCR run on the 5' RACE reads, TCRdb lists one record per CDR3 protein. This sample has around 35,000 distinct CDR3 sequences, with over 4.5% found just once. V was clipped by 5 bases and J by 4 bases; unmatched bases: 10. Germline lookup yields CDR1 SGHAT and CDR2 FQDESV (reference sequence). The CDR3 spans 15 residues. This receptor was taken from an adult who was a healthcare worker with PCR-confirmed SARS-CoV-2 infection or an uninfected control (not recorded which). The source material was whole blood. The rearrangement links TRBV11-1 to TRBJ2-5, with TRBD1 matching over 7 bases. For the CDR3, the DNA is TGTGCCAGCAGCCGATTTGCTACAGGGGCAGAGACCCAGTACTTC. Protein sequence: CASSRFATGAETQYF.